The 3 T cell receptor beta chains presented below share a single source sample, sequenced in a study of OX40 agonist ivuxolimab in advanced cancers. Sequenced by immunoSEQ multiplex PCR; TCRdb stores in-frame clones only, minus some. The sample includes around 150,000 clones, approximately 94% of them seen just once. Sequencing used CD4+ or CD8+ T cells sorted from blood, obtained in a trial of the OX40 agonist ivuxolimab. Receptors were obtained from an adult with an advanced solid tumor such as melanoma, head and neck, liver or kidney cancer.

V and J are TRBV18 and TRBJ2-5; the D is unclear. Germline lookup yields CDR1 KGHSH and CDR2 LQKENI. Trimming removed 9 bases at V and 1 base at J, with 15 bases between. The CDR3 runs to 14 residues. The CDR3 DNA reads as TGTGCCAGTTCCCCTGGACCGCCCCAAGAGACCCAGTACTTC. Its translation is CASSPGPPQETQYF.

V and J are TRBV6-1 and TRBJ1-2; no clear D gene. There are 12 residues in the CDR3. Per the germline V gene, CDR1 is MNHNS and CDR2 is SASEGT. V lost 6 bases, J lost 2 bases, and 7 bases lay in between. CDR3 sequence: CASSQMNYGYTF. DNA for the CDR3: TGTGCCAGCAGCCAGATGAACTATGGCTACACCTTC.

CDR3 amino acids: CASSMGNGRNTEAFF. The CDR3 DNA sequence: TGTGCCAGCAGTATGGGGAACGGCCGCAACACTGAAGCTTTCTTT. V is TRBV25-1 and J is TRBJ1-1, with no clear D. Trimming shortened V by 5 bases and J by 2 bases, and 15 bases separated the two germline ends. Germline V gene sequence: CDR1 MGHDK, CDR2 SYGVNS. This CDR3 has 15 amino acids. The whole variable domain, filled in from reference TRBV25-1 and TRBJ1-1, reads EADIYQTPRYLVIGTGKKITLECSQTMGHDKMYWYQQDPGMELHLIHYSYGVNSTEKGDLSSESTVSRIRTEHFPLTLESARPSHTSQYLCASSMGNGRNTEAFFGQGTRLTVV.